This T cell receptor (beta chain) came from a study of blood T cell repertoires in COVID-19. Turning to the study itself: COVID-19 samples, acute and convalescent, were from the United States, Italy and Spain. T cells, B-cell-depleted T cells, or PBMCs supplied cDNA or gDNA.

Under the authors' procedure: Counts of nucleated cells, estimated from reference gene primer amplification, were obtained. Profiled with immunoSEQ multiplex PCR; TCRdb holds only in-frame clones, not every one. The V and J calls and the clone size are those of that table, but D and trimming were determined from the DNA. The profile shows tens of thousands of clones, less than 90% of them singletons. The CDR3 contains 15 residues. J gave up 0 bases and V 4 bases, and 4 bases lay outside the gene matches. CDR1 is MRHNA and CDR2 is SNTAGT in the germline V gene. The sequenced material came from peripheral blood. The chain couples TRBV6-4 to TRBJ2-3; 7 nucleotides agree with TRBD2. The sequence came from a man aged 50 to 59 with acute or convalescent COVID-19. The CDR3 is CASSVQRGSTDTQYF. The CDR3 DNA sequence: TGTGCCAGCAGTGTCCAGCGGGGAAGCACAGATACGCAGTATTTT.